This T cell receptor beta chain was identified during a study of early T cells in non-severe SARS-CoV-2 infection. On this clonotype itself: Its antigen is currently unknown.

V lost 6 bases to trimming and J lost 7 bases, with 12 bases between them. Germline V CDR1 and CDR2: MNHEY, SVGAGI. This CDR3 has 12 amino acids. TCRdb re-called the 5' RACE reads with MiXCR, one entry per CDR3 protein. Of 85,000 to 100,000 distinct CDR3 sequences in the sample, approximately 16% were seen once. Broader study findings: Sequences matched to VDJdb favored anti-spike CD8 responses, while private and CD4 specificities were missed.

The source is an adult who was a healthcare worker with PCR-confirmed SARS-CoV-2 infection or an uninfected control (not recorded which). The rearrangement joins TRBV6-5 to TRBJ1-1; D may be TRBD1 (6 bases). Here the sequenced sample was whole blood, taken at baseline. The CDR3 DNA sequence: TGTGCCAGCAGCCAGACAGGAGTTGAAGCTTTCTTT. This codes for CASSQTGVEAFF.